This TCR beta chain was recovered during a study of cytomegalovirus exposure and HLA in healthy donors. Study details: Both the 120 validation repertoires and the roughly 700 first-cohort repertoires used the same platform, as reported by a later analysis.

Sequencing used immunoSEQ multiplex PCR; TCRdb keeps in-frame clones, though not all of them. The data show around 60,000 clones, around 95% seen once. Trimming cost V 5 bases and J 0 bases; bases outside gene matches: 3. Germline assignment: CDR1 SQVTM and CDR2 ANQGSEA. This CDR3 is built from 13 residues. Of note for this clone: Its specificity is unknown.

Points from the study as a whole: Per published reports, the classifier diagnosed cytomegalovirus status with high specificity and sensitivity.

The V gene is TRBV29-1, the J gene TRBJ1-1; 7 bases fit TRBD1. Sequencing used PBMCs. This clonotype was obtained from a man younger than 35 in good health and CMV-seropositive. CDR3 amino acids: CSVTGQLNTEAFF. Here the CDR3 DNA reads TGCAGCGTTACGGGACAGTTGAACACTGAAGCTTTCTTT.